The rows below give T cell receptor beta chains drawn from one sample of a study of cytomegalovirus exposure and HLA in healthy donors. TCRdb's table, derived via immunoSEQ multiplex PCR, lists solely in-frame clones and lacks some. Found here are 140,000 to 150,000 clones, 75% to 85% of them singletons; the top ten hold over 2%. The material sequenced was PBMCs. The receptors were gathered from a woman between 18 and 29 years old in good health and CMV-seropositive. Both conserved end residues are part of each CDR3. D genes are given only for firm matches. Clone size, where shown, is once, few, many, or a class for clones that have expanded.

v_gene: TRBV7-8; abundance: NA; d_gene: NA; j_gene: TRBJ2-5; CDR3nt: TGTGCCAGCAGCCCAGGACAGCAAGAGACCCAGTACTTC; CDR3aa: CASSPGQQETQYF
v_gene: TRBV19; abundance: once; d_gene: NA; j_gene: TRBJ1-1; CDR3nt: TGTGCCAGTAGTGAGCAGCCAGGGTTACAAGAAGCTTTCTTT; CDR3aa: CASSEQPGLQEAFF
v_gene: TRBV5-5; abundance: NA; d_gene: NA; j_gene: TRBJ2-2; CDR3nt: TGTGCCAGCAGCTTTTCGGGGAGCACCGGGGAGCTGTTTTTT; CDR3aa: CASSFSGSTGELFF
v_gene: TRBV5-1; abundance: NA; d_gene: NA; j_gene: TRBJ1-2; CDR3nt: TGCGCCAGCAGCTTGGCTCTGTCTAACTATGGCTACACCTTC; CDR3aa: CASSLALSNYGYTF
v_gene: TRBV7-9; abundance: NA; d_gene: TRBD1; j_gene: TRBJ2-7; CDR3nt: TGTGCCAGCAGCTTAGGGACAGGGGGCTTTATAAATGAGCAGTACTTC; CDR3aa: CASSLGTGGFINEQYF
v_gene: TRBV6-1; abundance: once; d_gene: NA; j_gene: TRBJ2-1; CDR3nt: TGTGCCAGCAGTGAAAATCCGACTAGAGTTAGTGATGAGCAGTTCTTC; CDR3aa: CASSENPTRVSDEQFF
v_gene: TRBV7-6; abundance: NA; d_gene: TRBD2; j_gene: TRBJ2-5; CDR3nt: TGTGCCAGCAGCTTAGCTCCGGGGGGAGAGACCCAGTACTTC; CDR3aa: CASSLAPGGETQYF
v_gene: TRBV6-1; abundance: NA; d_gene: NA; j_gene: TRBJ2-4; CDR3nt: TGTGCCAGCAGTGACTCAGGGTTAGCCAAAAACATTCAGTACTTC; CDR3aa: CASSDSGLAKNIQYF
v_gene: TRBV6-5; abundance: NA; d_gene: NA; j_gene: TRBJ2-7; CDR3nt: TGTGCCAGCAGTTACGCCTACGGGGGAGTAGCCTACGAGCAGTACTTC; CDR3aa: CASSYAYGGVAYEQYF
v_gene: TRBV5-1; abundance: once; d_gene: NA; j_gene: TRBJ2-1; CDR3nt: TGCGCCAGCAGCTTGGCCTCATGGGGTAACAGGGACCTCTACAATGAGCAGTTCTTC; CDR3aa: CASSLASWGNRDLYNEQFF
v_gene: TRBV6-5; abundance: NA; d_gene: TRBD2; j_gene: TRBJ2-7; CDR3nt: TGTGCCAGCAGTTCCCTGGCGGGGGGGTCCTACGAGCAGTACTTC; CDR3aa: CASSSLAGGSYEQYF
v_gene: TRBV18; abundance: NA; d_gene: TRBD1; j_gene: TRBJ1-1; CDR3nt: TGTGCCAGCTCATCTAAGACAGGGGAGACTGAAGCTTTCTTT; CDR3aa: CASSSKTGETEAFF
v_gene: TRBV7-9; abundance: NA; d_gene: TRBD1; j_gene: TRBJ2-1; CDR3nt: TGTGCCAGTATGGACAGGTCGCAGGTCAAAGTCTACAATGAGCAGTTCTTC; CDR3aa: CASMDRSQVKVYNEQFF
v_gene: TRBV18; abundance: NA; d_gene: NA; j_gene: TRBJ1-1; CDR3nt: TGTGCCAGCTCACCATCACAGGGACCCGCGATGGAAGCTTTCTTT; CDR3aa: CASSPSQGPAMEAFF
v_gene: TRBV7-9; abundance: NA; d_gene: NA; j_gene: TRBJ1-4; CDR3nt: TGTGCCAGCAGCTTTATGAGCGCGAATGAAAAACTGTTTTTT; CDR3aa: CASSFMSANEKLFF
v_gene: TRBV6-1; abundance: NA; d_gene: TRBD1; j_gene: TRBJ1-1; CDR3nt: TGTGCCAGCAGTGACGCGGACAGGGGGCGGATGAACACTGAAGCTTTCTTT; CDR3aa: CASSDADRGRMNTEAFF
v_gene: TRBV30; abundance: NA; d_gene: TRBD2; j_gene: TRBJ2-3; CDR3nt: TGTGCCGCTGGACTAGCGGGGGTGGGGGTGGCGGATACGCAGTATTTT; CDR3aa: CAAGLAGVGVADTQYF
v_gene: TRBV29-1; abundance: NA; d_gene: NA; j_gene: TRBJ2-7; CDR3nt: TGCAGCGTTGGGGGAGCTCCTTCACAGTACTTC; CDR3aa: CSVGGAPSQYF
v_gene: TRBV27; abundance: NA; d_gene: TRBD1; j_gene: TRBJ1-2; CDR3nt: TGTGCCAGCAGTAGTGGGACAGGGGGCTGGGACTATGGCTACACCTTC; CDR3aa: CASSSGTGGWDYGYTF
v_gene: TRBV7-9; abundance: NA; d_gene: NA; j_gene: TRBJ2-2; CDR3nt: TGTGCCAGCAGCTTAGTTACAGGAACCGGGGAGCTGTTTTTT; CDR3aa: CASSLVTGTGELFF
v_gene: TRBV28; abundance: NA; d_gene: NA; j_gene: TRBJ1-1; CDR3nt: TGTGCCAGCAGTTTGTACGGGGGCACTGAAGCTTTCTTT; CDR3aa: CASSLYGGTEAFF
v_gene: TRBV2; abundance: NA; d_gene: TRBD2; j_gene: TRBJ2-5; CDR3nt: TGTGCCAGCAGTGTAGGCGGGGGAGAGACCCAGTACTTC; CDR3aa: CASSVGGGETQYF
v_gene: TRBV10-1; abundance: NA; d_gene: TRBD1; j_gene: TRBJ2-4; CDR3nt: TGCGCCAGCAGTGAGGGGACAGCGATAAACATTCAGTACTTC; CDR3aa: CASSEGTAINIQYF
v_gene: TRBV4-3; abundance: NA; d_gene: NA; j_gene: TRBJ2-7; CDR3nt: TGCGCCAGCAGCCAAGATCAGGGGGGCTACGAGCAGTACTTC; CDR3aa: CASSQDQGGYEQYF
v_gene: TRBV6-1; abundance: NA; d_gene: NA; j_gene: TRBJ2-7; CDR3nt: TGTGCCAGCAGTGACGGGACTCGCATAGTCCACGAGCAGTACTTC; CDR3aa: CASSDGTRIVHEQYF
v_gene: TRBV27; abundance: NA; d_gene: TRBD2; j_gene: TRBJ2-3; CDR3nt: TGTGCCAGCAGTTCGTCTAGCGGGGGGGCGTCAGATACGCAGTATTTT; CDR3aa: CASSSSSGGASDTQYF
v_gene: TRBV7-9; abundance: NA; d_gene: NA; j_gene: TRBJ1-6; CDR3nt: TGTGCCAGCAGCTTAGGCAGTCTTCCCCTCCACTTT; CDR3aa: CASSLGSLPLHF